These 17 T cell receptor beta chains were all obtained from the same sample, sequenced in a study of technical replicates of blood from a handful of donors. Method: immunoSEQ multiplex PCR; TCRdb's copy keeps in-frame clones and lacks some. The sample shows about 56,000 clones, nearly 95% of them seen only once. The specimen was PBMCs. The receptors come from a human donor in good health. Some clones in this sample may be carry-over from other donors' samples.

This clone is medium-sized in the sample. DNA for the CDR3: TGCGCCAGCAGCCAAGGGGTTCGGATCGGGGACAATCAGCCCCAGCATTTT. Protein product: CASSQGVRIGDNQPQHF. This chain links TRBV4-1 with TRBJ1-5, with D uncertain. Looked up from germline, CDR1 is MGHRA and CDR2 is YSYEKL. Trimming took off 1 base at V and 3 bases at J, with 16 bases between the two ends. The CDR3 runs 17 residues.

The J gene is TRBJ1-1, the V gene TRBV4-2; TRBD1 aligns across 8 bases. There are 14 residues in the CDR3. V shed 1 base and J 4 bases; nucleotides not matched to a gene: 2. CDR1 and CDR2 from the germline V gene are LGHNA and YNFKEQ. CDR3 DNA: TGTGCCAGCAGCCAAGGTCAGGGGGCCACTGAAGCTTTCTTT. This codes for CASSQGQGATEAFF.

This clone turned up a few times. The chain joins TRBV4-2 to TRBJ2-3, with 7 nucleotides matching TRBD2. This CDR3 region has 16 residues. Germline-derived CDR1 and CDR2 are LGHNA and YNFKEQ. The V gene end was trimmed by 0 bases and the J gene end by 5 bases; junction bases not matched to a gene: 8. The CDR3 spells CASSQDKGGGVDTQYF. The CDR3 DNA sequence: TGTGCCAGCAGCCAAGATAAAGGCGGGGGTGTAGATACGCAGTATTTT.

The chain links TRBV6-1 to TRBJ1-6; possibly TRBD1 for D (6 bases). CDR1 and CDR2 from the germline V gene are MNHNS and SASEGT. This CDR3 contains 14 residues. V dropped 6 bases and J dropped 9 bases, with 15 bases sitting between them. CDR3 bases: TGTGCCAGCAGCCCTCGGGGGGGGGCTTCACCCCTCCACTTT. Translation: CASSPRGGASPLHF.

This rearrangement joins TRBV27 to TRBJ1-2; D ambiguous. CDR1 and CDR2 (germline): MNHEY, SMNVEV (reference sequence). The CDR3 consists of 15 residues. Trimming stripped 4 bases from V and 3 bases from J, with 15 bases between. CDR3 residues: CASSSPARGDYGYTF. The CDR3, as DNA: TGTGCCAGCAGTTCGCCGGCGCGGGGAGACTATGGCTACACCTTC.

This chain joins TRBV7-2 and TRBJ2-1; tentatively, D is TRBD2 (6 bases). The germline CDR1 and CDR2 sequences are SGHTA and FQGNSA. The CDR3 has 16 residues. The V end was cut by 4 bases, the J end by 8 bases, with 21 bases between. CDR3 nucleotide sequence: TGTGCCAGCAGCTCGCTGTATTTCGGGAGTCGCGATGAGCAGTTCTTC. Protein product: CASSSLYFGSRDEQFF.

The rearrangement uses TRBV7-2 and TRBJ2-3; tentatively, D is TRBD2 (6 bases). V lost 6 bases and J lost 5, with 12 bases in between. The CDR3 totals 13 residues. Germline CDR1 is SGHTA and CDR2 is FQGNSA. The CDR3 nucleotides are TGTGCCAGCAGACGATTCGGGGGAGATACGCAGTATTTT. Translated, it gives CASRRFGGDTQYF.

The CDR3 DNA sequence: TGCAGCACTCACAGGGGGCTGAACTATGGCTACACCTTC. Its translation: CSTHRGLNYGYTF. V is TRBV29-1 and J is TRBJ1-2; 9 bases agree with TRBD1. The CDR3 runs 13 residues. Germline CDR1 is SQVTM and CDR2 is ANQGSEA. V shed 8 bases and J 2 bases; nucleotides not matched to a gene: 6.

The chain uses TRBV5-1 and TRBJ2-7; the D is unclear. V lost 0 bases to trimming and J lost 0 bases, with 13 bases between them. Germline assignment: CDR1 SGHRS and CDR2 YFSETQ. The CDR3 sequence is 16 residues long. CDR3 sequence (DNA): TGCGCCAGCAGCTTGGGAAGTACAGCACTCTCCTACGAGCAGTACTTC. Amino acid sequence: CASSLGSTALSYEQYF.

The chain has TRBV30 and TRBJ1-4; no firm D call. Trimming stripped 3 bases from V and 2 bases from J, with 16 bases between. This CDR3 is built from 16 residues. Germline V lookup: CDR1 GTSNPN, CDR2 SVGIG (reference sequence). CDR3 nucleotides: TGTGCCTGGAGAAGGTGGGCCGGCTTCACTAATGAAAAACTGTTTTTT. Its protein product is CAWRRWAGFTNEKLFF.

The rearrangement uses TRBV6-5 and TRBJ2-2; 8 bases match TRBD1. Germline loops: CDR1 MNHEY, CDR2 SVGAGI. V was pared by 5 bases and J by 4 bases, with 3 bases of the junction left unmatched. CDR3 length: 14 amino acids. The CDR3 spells CASSTDRGTGELFF. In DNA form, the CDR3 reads TGTGCCAGCAGTACAGACAGGGGCACCGGGGAGCTGTTTTTT.

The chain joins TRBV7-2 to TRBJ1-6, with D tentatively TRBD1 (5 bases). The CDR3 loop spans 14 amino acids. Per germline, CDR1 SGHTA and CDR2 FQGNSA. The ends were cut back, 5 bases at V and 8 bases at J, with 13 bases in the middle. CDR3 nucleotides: TGTGCCAGCAGCGGCCGGGGGTCAGATTCACCCCTCCACTTT. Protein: CASSGRGSDSPLHF.

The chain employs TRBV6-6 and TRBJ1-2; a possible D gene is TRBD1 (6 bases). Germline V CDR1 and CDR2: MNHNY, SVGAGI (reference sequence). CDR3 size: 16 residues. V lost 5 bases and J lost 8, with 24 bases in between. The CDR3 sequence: CASSRTSDSPMGGYTF. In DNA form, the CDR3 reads TGTGCCAGCAGTCGAACATCGGACAGCCCTATGGGAGGCTACACCTTC.

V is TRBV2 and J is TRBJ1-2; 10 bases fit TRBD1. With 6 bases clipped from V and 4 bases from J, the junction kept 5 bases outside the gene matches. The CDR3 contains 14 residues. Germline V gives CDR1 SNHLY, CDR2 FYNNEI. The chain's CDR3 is CASRGTGVLYGYTF. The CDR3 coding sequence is TGTGCCAGCAGGGGGACAGGGGTACTCTATGGCTACACCTTC. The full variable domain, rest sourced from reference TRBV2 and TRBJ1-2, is EPEVTQTPSHQVTQMGQEVILRCVPISNHLYFYWYRQILGQKVEFLVSFYNNEISEKSEIFDDQFSVERPDGSNFTLKIRSTKLEDSAMYFCASRGTGVLYGYTFGSGTRLTVV.

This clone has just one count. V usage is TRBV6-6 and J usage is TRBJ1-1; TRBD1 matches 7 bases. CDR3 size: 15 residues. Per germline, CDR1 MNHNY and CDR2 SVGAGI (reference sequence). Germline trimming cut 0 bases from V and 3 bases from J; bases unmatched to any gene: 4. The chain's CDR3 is CASSYSQTGDTEAFF. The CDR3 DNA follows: TGTGCCAGCAGTTACTCACAAACAGGGGACACTGAAGCTTTCTTT.

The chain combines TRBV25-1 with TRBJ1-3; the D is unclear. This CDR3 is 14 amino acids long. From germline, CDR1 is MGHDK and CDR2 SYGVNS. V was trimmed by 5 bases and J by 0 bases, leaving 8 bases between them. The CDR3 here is CASSRSGSGNTIYF. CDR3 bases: TGTGCCAGCAGTCGGTCAGGCTCTGGAAACACCATATATTTT.

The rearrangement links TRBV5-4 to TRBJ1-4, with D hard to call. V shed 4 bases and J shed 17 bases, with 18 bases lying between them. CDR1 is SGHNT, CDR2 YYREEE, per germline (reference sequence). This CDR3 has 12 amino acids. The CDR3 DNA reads TGTGCCAGCAGCCCCGTCGGAGGGAAACCCTTTTTT. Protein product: CASSPVGGKPFF.